This T cell receptor (beta chain) appears in the sequencing data of a study of T cell responses to AZD1222 COVID-19 vaccine. At the level of the study: Second doses were pooled across both intervals (about 4 or about 12 weeks). Study-wide results and caveats: Recipients of two AZD1222 doses showed rising Spike-specific TCR breadth and depth. All repertoire sampling was performed exclusively after the peak T cell response.

Points on this clone: What it recognizes is unknown.

Sequencing used immunoSEQ multiplex PCR; TCRdb keeps in-frame clones, though not all of them. The repertoire has about 120,000 clones, just over 90% of them found once; the top ten carry 4% to 5%. CDR3 length equals 16 residues. CDR1 and CDR2 (germline): SGHTA, FQGNSA. Germline trimming cut 0 bases from V and 4 bases from J; bases unmatched to any gene: 5. Sequences were derived from peripheral blood, sampled on day 0 of AZD1222 vaccination. The rearrangement links TRBV7-2 to TRBJ1-4, with 7 bases that match TRBD1. This sequence originates from an adult in good health. This chain's CDR3 is CASSLAGGGINEKLFF. The CDR3 DNA reads TGTGCCAGCAGCTTAGCGGGAGGGGGCATTAATGAAAAACTGTTTTTT.